This is a list of T cell receptor beta chains from one sample in a study of PD-1 blockade in classical Hodgkin lymphoma. Data came from immunoSEQ multiplex PCR; TCRdb stores just in-frame clones and leaves some out. In the table there are around 30,000 clones, roughly 70% of which are singletons. Source: peripheral blood mononuclear cells (PBMCs), taken before the second cycle of nivolumab. The source of these receptors is a human donor with classical Hodgkin lymphoma. The CDR3 runs from the conserved cysteine through the conserved F or W. The D gene is left open where the match is weak. Part of the rows lack a size; the others show once, few, many or a class for expanded clones.

clone size	D gene	J gene	V gene	CDR3 protein	CDR3 DNA
NA	TRBD1	TRBJ2-7	TRBV11-2	CASSFSGQGYEQYF	TGTGCCAGCAGCTTCTCGGGACAGGGCTACGAGCAGTACTTC
NA	NA	TRBJ1-5	TRBV10-1	CASSELADRSPQHF	TGCGCCAGCAGTGAGTTGGCGGACCGTTCGCCCCAGCATTTT
NA	NA	TRBJ2-7	TRBV7-8	CASSSTGDPSYEQYF	TGTGCCAGCAGCTCTACCGGGGATCCCTCCTACGAGCAGTACTTC
few	TRBD2	TRBJ2-5	TRBV2	CAAGGNQETQYF	TGTGCCGCCGGGGGGAACCAAGAGACCCAGTACTTC
few	TRBD2	TRBJ2-3	TRBV7-9	CASSTLAGQDTQYF	TGTGCCAGCAGCACACTAGCGGGGCAGGATACGCAGTATTTT
few	NA	TRBJ2-7	TRBV30	CAWMVALPGPTSSYEQYF	TGTGCCTGGATGGTTGCCTTACCGGGACCCACAAGCTCCTACGAGCAGTACTTC
NA	NA	TRBJ1-5	TRBV4-1	CASSQEELGKPQHF	TGCGCCAGCAGCCAAGAGGAGTTAGGTAAGCCCCAGCATTTT
NA	TRBD2	TRBJ2-7	TRBV19	CASQPAGGVLQYF	TGTGCCAGTCAACCCGCGGGGGGGGTCCTCCAGTACTTC
NA	TRBD2	TRBJ2-1	TRBV11-2	CASSLSSGLAYNEQFF	TGTGCCAGCAGCTTAAGCTCGGGACTAGCCTACAATGAGCAGTTCTTC
NA	NA	TRBJ2-7	TRBV30	CAWQGTLFGEQYF	TGTGCCTGGCAGGGTACTCTTTTTGGCGAGCAGTACTTC
NA	NA	TRBJ1-4	TRBV7-9	CASSAIQDVAEKLFF	TGTGCCAGCAGCGCTATACAGGATGTCGCGGAAAAACTGTTTTTT
NA	NA	TRBJ2-3	TRBV7-8	CASSLMRGSTDTQYF	TGTGCCAGCAGCTTAATGCGGGGAAGCACAGATACGCAGTATTTT
few	NA	TRBJ1-5	TRBV7-9	CASRLGGGNQPQHF	TGTGCCAGCAGACTTGGCGGGGGAAATCAGCCCCAGCATTTT
once	NA	TRBJ2-3	TRBV27	CASSLGPGYSSTDTQYF	TGTGCCAGCAGTTTAGGTCCGGGATACTCTAGCACAGATACGCAGTATTTT
NA	NA	TRBJ2-5	TRBV7-6	CASSSRLGGAGETQYF	TGTGCCAGCAGCTCCCGTTTAGGGGGGGCAGGGGAGACCCAGTACTTC
NA	NA	TRBJ2-1	TRBV5-8	CASSLINEQFF	TGTGCCAGCAGCTTAATCAATGAGCAGTTCTTC
NA	TRBD1	TRBJ2-7	TRBV2	CASKTDRAGYEQYF	TGTGCCAGCAAAACAGACAGGGCGGGCTACGAGCAGTACTTC
NA	NA	TRBJ2-7	TRBV7-9	CASSQVYEQYF	TGTGCCAGCAGCCAAGTCTACGAGCAGTACTTC
NA	NA	TRBJ1-2	TRBV4-2	CASSQEVPYGYTF	TGTGCCAGCAGCCAAGAGGTACCTTATGGCTACACCTTC
NA	NA	TRBJ1-3	TRBV4-1	CASSLGLGNTIYF	TGCGCCAGCAGCCTGGGGCTCGGAAACACCATATATTTT
NA	TRBD1	TRBJ2-7	TRBV7-8	CASSRSGQSLYEQYF	TGTGCCAGCAGCAGATCGGGACAGAGTCTCTACGAGCAGTACTTC
NA	NA	TRBJ2-7	TRBV5-1	CASSLALADSYEQYF	TGCGCCAGCAGCTTGGCTCTAGCCGACTCCTACGAGCAGTACTTC
NA	NA	TRBJ2-3	TRBV6-5	CASSYSETQYF	TGTGCCAGCAGTTACTCGGAAACGCAGTATTTT
NA	NA	TRBJ2-3	TRBV27	CASSFDFSRTDTQYF	TGTGCCAGCAGTTTCGACTTTTCCCGCACAGATACGCAGTATTTT
few	NA	TRBJ1-1	TRBV4-2	CASSQGAGGTEAFF	TGTGCCAGCAGCCAAGGTGCGGGAGGCACTGAAGCTTTCTTT
few	NA	TRBJ1-1	TRBV27	CASSATPLTEAFF	TGTGCCAGCAGCGCGACCCCCCTCACTGAAGCTTTCTTT
NA	NA	TRBJ1-1	TRBV7-3	CASSPGPMNTEAFF	TGTGCCAGCAGCCCGGGACCGATGAACACTGAAGCTTTCTTT
NA	NA	TRBJ2-3	TRBV19	CASSIWGNNTDTQYF	TGTGCCAGTAGTATTTGGGGGAACAACACAGATACGCAGTATTTT
NA	NA	TRBJ2-1	TRBV4-1	CASSPGTGYNEQFF	TGCGCCAGCAGCCCGGGTACGGGGTACAATGAGCAGTTCTTC
NA	NA	TRBJ1-1	TRBV7-9	CASSFQAAWSEAFF	TGTGCCAGCAGCTTTCAGGCGGCCTGGTCTGAAGCTTTCTTT
NA	NA	TRBJ2-7	TRBV19	CASSIATGYTYEQYF	TGTGCCAGTAGTATAGCTACAGGCTACACCTACGAGCAGTACTTC
once	NA	TRBJ1-6	TRBV4-3	CASSQGSKAGTGPLHF	TGCGCCAGCAGCCAAGGATCTAAGGCAGGGACCGGACCCCTCCACTTT
NA	NA	TRBJ2-2	TRBV9	CASSVGEGVGGELFF	TGTGCCAGCAGCGTTGGTGAAGGGGTTGGCGGGGAGCTGTTTTTT
NA	TRBD1	TRBJ1-5	TRBV6-1	CASNAQGAQPQHF	TGTGCCAGTAATGCCCAGGGGGCTCAGCCCCAGCATTTT
NA	TRBD1	TRBJ1-4	TRBV5-1	CASSLDGQANFF	TGCGCCAGCAGCCTCGATGGACAGGCCAACTTTTTT
NA	NA	TRBJ1-1	TRBV9	CASSRVNTEAFF	TGTGCCAGCAGCAGGGTGAACACTGAAGCTTTCTTT
NA	NA	TRBJ1-1	TRBV7-9	CASSSNDGYTEAFF	TGTGCCAGCAGCTCTAACGACGGATACACTGAAGCTTTCTTT
medium-sized	NA	TRBJ2-5	TRBV7-2	CASSERRGETQYF	TGTGCCAGCAGCGAGAGACGGGGGGAGACCCAGTACTTC
NA	NA	TRBJ2-7	TRBV15	CATSMMGSRLF	TGTGCCACCAGCATGATGGGTTCCCGGCTCTTC
few	TRBD2	TRBJ2-7	TRBV18	CASSLLAGALDEQYF	TGTGCCAGCTCACTACTAGCGGGCGCCCTCGACGAGCAGTACTTC
NA	NA	TRBJ1-2	TRBV27	CASSGGQNYGYTF	TGTGCCAGCAGCGGCGGACAGAACTATGGCTACACCTTC
NA	TRBD2	TRBJ2-1	TRBV4-2	CASRIRGGREEQFF	TGTGCCAGCAGAATTCGGGGGGGCCGGGAGGAGCAGTTCTTC
NA	TRBD1	TRBJ1-6	TRBV2	CASSDTGQRNSPLHF	TGTGCCAGCAGTGACACGGGACAGAGAAATTCACCCCTCCACTTT
NA	NA	TRBJ2-7	TRBV7-2	CASSASYEQYF	TGTGCCAGCAGCGCTTCCTACGAGCAGTACTTC
NA	NA	TRBJ1-2	TRBV14	CASSQDVRGTDYTF	TGTGCCAGCAGCCAAGACGTCCGGGGTACGGACTACACCTTC